This T cell receptor beta chain stems from a study of STAT5B mutations in CD4+ large granular lymphocyte leukemia. Study background: CD8+ depletion followed by anti-CD4 microbead selection was applied to cryopreserved cells.

The repertoire was sequenced with immunoSEQ multiplex PCR; TCRdb's copy has only in-frame clones and lacks some. The top ten hold approximately 61% of the sample, which has roughly 5,900 clones, roughly 80% seen once. Germline CDR1 SGHVS, CDR2 FNYEAQ. The length of the CDR3 is 18 residues. Trimming cost V 6 bases and J 0 bases; bases outside gene matches: 11. J is TRBJ2-6 and V is TRBV7-6; TRBD1 agrees at 7 bases. The TCR comes from a man older than 75 with CD4+ T-cell large granular lymphocyte leukemia. Sequencing used PBMCs. This CDR3 is CASSFYGDSLSGANVLTF. For the CDR3, the DNA is TGTGCCAGCAGTTTCTACGGGGACAGCCTCTCTGGGGCCAACGTCCTGACTTTC.